A selection of T cell receptor beta chains follows, all from one sample in a study of cytomegalovirus exposure and HLA in healthy donors. The assay was immunoSEQ multiplex PCR, and TCRdb's table has in-frame clones only and misses some. The sample holds fewer than 200,000 clones. The specimen was PBMCs. The receptors derive from a woman aged 60-70 years in good health and CMV-seronegative. CDR3s include the opening cysteine and the closing phenylalanine or tryptophan. The order of the fields is D gene, J gene, V gene, CDR3 protein, CDR3 DNA. D genes are given only for firm matches.

- | TRBJ2-1 | TRBV2 | CASSIPSSSYNEQFF | TGTGCCAGCAGTATCCCCTCTAGCTCCTACAATGAGCAGTTCTTC
- | TRBJ2-2 | TRBV6-5 | CASSYGAENTGELFF | TGTGCCAGCAGTTACGGTGCAGAGAACACCGGGGAGCTGTTTTTT
- | TRBJ1-1 | TRBV30 | CAWSVLLNTEAFF | TGTGCCTGGAGTGTACTCCTGAACACTGAAGCTTTCTTT
TRBD1 | TRBJ2-7 | TRBV27 | CASSFQGAIYEQYF | TGTGCCAGCAGTTTCCAGGGGGCGATTTACGAGCAGTACTTC
- | TRBJ2-3 | TRBV5-1 | CASSWTDLTDTQYF | TGCGCCAGCAGCTGGACAGATCTCACAGATACGCAGTATTTT
- | TRBJ2-2 | TRBV6-5 | CASTYRTGAGGELFF | TGTGCCAGCACATACAGAACAGGAGCTGGCGGGGAGCTGTTTTTT
- | TRBJ2-2 | TRBV7-9 | CASSLRDRGTGELFF | TGTGCCAGCAGCCTCCGGGATCGTGGCACCGGGGAGCTGTTTTTT
TRBD1 | TRBJ2-3 | TRBV6-1 | CASSATGGTDTQYF | TGTGCCAGCAGCGCGACAGGGGGCACAGATACGCAGTATTTT
TRBD1 | TRBJ1-2 | TRBV5-1 | CASSRGTGDHNYGYTF | TGCGCCAGCAGCCGGGGGACAGGGGACCATAACTATGGCTACACCTTC
- | TRBJ2-7 | TRBV5-5 | CASSFPGTPYEQYF | TGTGCCAGCAGCTTCCCCGGGACTCCTTACGAGCAGTACTTC
- | TRBJ1-3 | TRBV7-9 | CASSFIARVVSGNTIYF | TGTGCCAGCAGCTTCATAGCCCGGGTTGTCTCTGGAAACACCATATATTTT
TRBD2 | TRBJ2-7 | TRBV9 | CASSVGGGTSGYEQYF | TGTGCCAGCAGCGTAGGAGGTGGGACTAGCGGCTACGAGCAGTACTTC
- | TRBJ2-3 | TRBV19 | CASSIRTYTDTQYF | TGTGCCAGTAGTATCCGGACTTACACAGATACGCAGTATTTT
- | TRBJ1-1 | TRBV19 | CASSTRIRNTEAFF | TGTGCCAGTAGTACTAGGATCCGAAACACTGAAGCTTTCTTT
- | TRBJ2-3 | TRBV29-1 | CSVVKGVRGTDTQYF | TGCAGCGTTGTTAAGGGGGTGAGAGGCACAGATACGCAGTATTTT
TRBD1 | TRBJ2-7 | TRBV6-5 | CASSPGQVGYWYF | TGTGCCAGCAGTCCGGGACAGGTGGGCTATTGGTACTTC
TRBD1 | TRBJ2-5 | TRBV29-1 | CSAGTGVQETQYF | TGCAGCGCTGGGACAGGGGTCCAGGAGACCCAGTACTTC
TRBD1 | TRBJ1-3 | TRBV7-3 | CASSLMGQFSGNTIYF | TGTGCCAGCAGCTTAATGGGACAGTTCTCTGGAAACACCATATATTTT
TRBD1 | TRBJ2-2 | TRBV28 | CASSWSQGAGELFF | TGTGCCAGCAGTTGGTCACAGGGGGCCGGGGAGCTGTTTTTT
- | TRBJ2-1 | TRBV29-1 | CSVVLDIPYNEQFF | TGCAGCGTCGTCTTGGACATCCCCTACAATGAGCAGTTCTTC
- | TRBJ1-2 | TRBV5-8 | CASSLDSNYGYTF | TGTGCCAGCAGCTTGGACAGCAACTATGGCTACACCTTC
TRBD1 | TRBJ2-7 | TRBV6-5 | CASSSAGQGKHEQYF | TGTGCCAGCAGTTCGGCTGGACAGGGTAAACACGAGCAGTACTTC
- | TRBJ2-3 | TRBV30 | CAWSVVAVLVTTYTDTQYF | TGTGCCTGGAGTGTCGTAGCGGTCCTTGTTACCACTTACACAGATACGCAGTATTTT
TRBD2 | TRBJ2-2 | TRBV5-1 | CASTGRGVDTGELFF | TGCGCCAGCACGGGCCGGGGGGTTGACACCGGGGAGCTGTTTTTT
- | TRBJ2-3 | TRBV9 | CASSAVGYTDTQYF | TGTGCCAGCAGCGCCGTCGGGTACACAGATACGCAGTATTTT
- | TRBJ2-5 | TRBV25-1 | CASSESGETQYF | TGTGCCAGCAGTGAATCGGGGGAGACCCAGTACTTC
TRBD1 | TRBJ2-5 | TRBV30 | CAHGTGGPREQYF | TGTGCCCACGGGACAGGGGGTCCCAGGGAGCAGTACTTC
TRBD2 | TRBJ2-3 | TRBV10-1 | CASRTAGTSGGGGTDTQYF | TGCGCCAGCAGGACAGCTGGGACTAGCGGGGGGGGAGGCACAGATACGCAGTATTTT
- | TRBJ1-4 | TRBV4-1 | CASSQRTGTTLGLEKLFF | TGCGCCAGCAGCCAACGAACCGGGACAACTCTCGGGCTTGAAAAACTGTTTTTT
- | TRBJ2-7 | TRBV11-2 | CASSYTSPSYEQYF | TGTGCCAGCAGCTACACTAGCCCGAGCTACGAGCAGTACTTC
TRBD2 | TRBJ2-7 | TRBV7-8 | CASSLGLAGPRGSYEQYF | TGTGCCAGCAGCTTAGGACTAGCGGGACCCCGGGGTTCCTACGAGCAGTACTTC
- | TRBJ2-1 | TRBV7-9 | CASSPYLGSYNEQFF | TGTGCCAGCAGCCCCTACCTAGGCTCCTACAATGAGCAGTTCTTC
- | TRBJ2-1 | TRBV5-4 | CASSPQRISSYNEQFF | TGTGCCAGCAGCCCCCAGCGGATCAGCTCCTACAATGAGCAGTTCTTC
TRBD1 | TRBJ1-1 | TRBV11-2 | CASSLGQANTEAFF | TGTGCCAGCAGCTTGGGACAGGCGAACACTGAAGCTTTCTTT
TRBD1 | TRBJ2-1 | TRBV5-1 | CASSSGQGGNEQFF | TGCGCCAGCAGCAGCGGACAGGGTGGCAATGAGCAGTTCTTC
- | TRBJ2-1 | TRBV6-4 | CASSENRDNEQFF | TGTGCCAGCAGTGAGAACAGAGACAATGAGCAGTTCTTC
- | TRBJ1-2 | TRBV2 | CASSEEGVSYTF | TGTGCCAGCAGTGAGGAGGGAGTTAGCTACACCTTC
TRBD1 | TRBJ1-2 | TRBV30 | CAWSEGAYGYTF | TGTGCCTGGAGTGAGGGGGCGTATGGCTACACCTTC
TRBD1 | TRBJ1-1 | TRBV7-9 | CALEGDSFMNTEAFF | TGTGCCCTCGAGGGGGACAGCTTCATGAACACTGAAGCTTTCTTT
- | TRBJ2-2 | TRBV2 | CASSVSGIGTGELFF | TGTGCCAGCAGTGTCTCAGGGATTGGCACCGGGGAGCTGTTTTTT
TRBD1 | TRBJ1-3 | TRBV15 | CATSRDQGAAGNTIYF | TGTGCCACCAGCAGAGACCAGGGGGCGGCCGGAAACACCATATATTTT
- | TRBJ1-2 | TRBV2 | CASSEQGLVYGYTF | TGTGCCAGCAGTGAACAGGGGCTAGTCTATGGCTACACCTTC
- | TRBJ1-1 | TRBV7-9 | CASSPRGGPNTEAFF | TGTGCCAGCAGCCCCCGGGGGGGCCCTAACACTGAAGCTTTCTTT
- | TRBJ1-1 | TRBV5-1 | CASSLVAGRTEAFF | TGCGCCAGCAGCTTGGTGGCAGGGAGGACTGAAGCTTTCTTT
TRBD1 | TRBJ2-7 | TRBV13 | CASSLSTGASYEQYF | TGTGCCAGCAGCTTAAGTACAGGGGCTTCCTACGAGCAGTACTTC
TRBD1 | TRBJ1-2 | TRBV2 | CASSRTGGSYNYGYTF | TGTGCCAGCAGCCGGACAGGGGGGTCCTATAACTATGGCTACACCTTC
TRBD1 | TRBJ2-1 | TRBV19 | CASSSLGQGNNEQFF | TGTGCCAGTAGTTCTCTGGGACAGGGGAACAATGAGCAGTTCTTC